This TCR beta chain emerged from a study of identical twins. TCRdb re-called the 5' RACE reads through MiXCR, storing one row per CDR3 protein. This table holds roughly 570,000 distinct CDR3 sequences, nearly 10% found once. This clonotype has a count of ten or more. These data were likewise used in another study, on yellow fever vaccine responses in identical twins.

This receptor was taken from a woman younger than 30 in good health. Sequencing input: PBMCs.

CDR3 DNA sequence: TGTGCCAGCAGTCATAGCGGGGGCTACCGCACGAACACCGGGGAGCTGTTTTTT. Protein product: CASSHSGGYRTNTGELFF. The J gene is TRBJ2-2, the V gene TRBV27, with TRBD2 matching 9 bases. The germline V gene has CDR1 MNHEY and CDR2 SMNVEV (reference sequence). This CDR3 is built from 18 residues. V shed 5 bases and J 0 bases; nucleotides not matched to a gene: 10.